Each of the 17 T cell receptor beta chains below was sequenced from the same sample in a study of beta chain features in type 1 diabetes (dated by TCRdb to 2016 to 2018). Summary of the overall study and its limitations: A moderate but significant shortening of TCRB CDR3 length was observed in type 1 diabetes patients in all four CD4+ subsets.

Library creation used the immunoSEQ multiplex PCR assay. All of the isolated RNA was reverse transcribed with the High Capacity cDNA Reverse Transcription Kit, so expressed TCRB transcripts were sequenced. TCRdb carries this immuneACCESS record with in-frame sequences only. Its versions omit some clonotypes, under half of them owing to an unresolved V gene in the studies checked, with the rest unexplained. This sample lists 160,000 or so clones; 8% to 9.5% were detected once. 0.45% to 0.55% of the sample lies in the top ten. Their recognized antigens are unknown. Sample: central memory CD4+ T cells from blood. These TCRs come from a woman aged 18-29 years with type 1 diabetes.

The chain is built from TRBV7-2 and TRBJ1-2; D ambiguous. Deletions cut 2 bases from V and 0 bases from J, with 10 bases between. Per germline, CDR1 SGHTA and CDR2 FQGNSA. The CDR3 runs to 15 residues. Here the CDR3 reads CASSLSGTANYGYTF. For the CDR3, the DNA is TGTGCCAGCAGCTTATCGGGAACAGCTAACTATGGCTACACCTTC.

This clone was seen a few times. The chain uses TRBV20-1 and TRBJ2-5; no definite D call. V shed 2 bases and J shed 3 bases, with 4 bases lying between them. The CDR3 is made up of 11 amino acids. CDR1 and CDR2 from the germline V gene are DFQATT and SNEGSKA (reference sequence). CDR3 region: CSARQKETQYF. DNA for the CDR3: TGCAGTGCTAGACAGAAAGAGACCCAGTACTTC.

This clone was recorded a few times. This chain links TRBV15 with TRBJ1-2; the D is unclear. Germline assignment: CDR1 LNHNV and CDR2 YYDKDF (reference sequence). Trimming cost V 5 bases and J 0 bases, with 10 bases left between them. The CDR3 has 14 residues. The CDR3 DNA is TGTGCCACCAGCGCCAGGATTTCTAACTATGGCTACACCTTC. It specifies CATSARISNYGYTF.

The sample holds a few counts of this clone. This chain connects TRBV7-2 to TRBJ1-1; 10 bases line up with TRBD1. Germline V gene lookup returns CDR1 SGHTA and CDR2 FQGNSA. Unmatched junction bases numbered 7, after V lost 5 bases and J lost 4 bases. This CDR3 is 15 amino acids long. This chain's CDR3 is CASSAQTGGLTEAFF. The CDR3 bases are TGTGCCAGCAGCGCTCAGACAGGGGGCCTCACTGAAGCTTTCTTT. The entire variable domain, with the rest obtained from reference TRBV7-2 and TRBJ1-1, is as follows: GAGVSQSPSNKVTEKGKDVELRCDPISGHTALYWYRQSLGQGLEFLIYFQGNSAPDKSGLPSDRFSAERTGGSVSTLTIQRTQQEDSAVYLCASSAQTGGLTEAFFGQGTRLTVV.

The genes are TRBV5-1 and TRBJ2-1; the match to TRBD2 covers 14 bases. Germline CDR1 SGHRS, CDR2 YFSETQ. V lost 4 bases and J lost 0; bases outside the gene matches: 12. This CDR3 contains 20 residues. Here the CDR3 reads CASSLRLAGGRDNSYNEQFF. CDR3 DNA sequence: TGCGCCAGCAGCCTGCGACTAGCGGGAGGGAGAGATAACTCCTACAATGAGCAGTTCTTC.

The chain uses TRBV11-3 and TRBJ2-5; 7 nucleotides match TRBD2. CDR3 size: 14 residues. Germline-derived CDR1 and CDR2 are SGHNT and YENEEA. After removal of 5 bases from V and 5 bases from J, the junction contained 8 bases not matched to a gene. CDR3 residues: CASSTERGGETQYF. The CDR3 DNA is TGTGCCAGCAGCACTGAGCGGGGCGGGGAGACCCAGTACTTC.

This clone was seen a handful of times. The chain recombines TRBV6-1 with TRBJ2-5, with D tentatively TRBD2 (5 bases). Germline V gene lookup returns CDR1 MNHNS and CDR2 SASEGT. Trimming left V 7 bases short and J 5 bases short, with 8 bases between. This CDR3 comprises 11 residues. DNA of the CDR3: TGTGCCAGCACCCGCGGGGAGACCCAGTACTTC. Translating gives CASTRGETQYF.

The sample holds a few counts of this clone. The chain links TRBV28 to TRBJ2-7, with 8 bases lining up with TRBD1. Germline V gene sequence: CDR1 MDHEN, CDR2 SYDVKM. V shed 1 base, J shed 2 bases, and the junction held 7 bases outside the gene matches. The CDR3 covers 16 residues. The CDR3 DNA reads TGTGCCAGCAGTTTATTCGGTGAGACAGGGGCCTACGAGCAGTACTTC. Amino acids: CASSLFGETGAYEQYF. Combining the CDR3 with reference TRBV28 and TRBJ2-7 gives the whole variable domain DVKVTQSSRYLVKRTGEKVFLECVQDMDHENMFWYRQDPGLGLRLIYFSYDVKMKEKGDIPEGYSVSREKKERFSLILESASTNQTSMYLCASSLFGETGAYEQYFGPGTRLTVT.

Only a few counts were recorded for this clone. At one end, the junction sequence differs from germline, possibly due to a read error. The chain recombines TRBV29-1 with TRBJ2-3, with D perhaps matching TRBD1 (6 bases). The CDR3 is 14 amino acids. CDR1 and CDR2 from the germline V gene are SQVTM and ANQGSEA. CDR3 sequence reads: CSVEGQTSTDTQYF. The CDR3 DNA follows: TGCAGCGTAGAAGGACAGACTAGCACAGATACGCAGTATTTT.

This clone was seen more than once but under ten times. This chain joins TRBV6-6 and TRBJ2-1, with 11 nucleotides matching TRBD2. Unmatched junction bases numbered 4, after V lost 2 bases and J lost 10 bases. Per germline, CDR1 MNHNY and CDR2 SVGAGI (reference sequence). This CDR3 contains 14 residues. CDR3 region: CASSYPSGGPEQFF. The DNA of the CDR3 is TGTGCCAGCAGTTACCCTAGCGGGGGGCCCGAGCAGTTCTTC.

V and J are TRBV27 and TRBJ2-3; D is perhaps TRBD1 (6 bases). CDR1 is MNHEY, CDR2 SMNVEV, per germline (reference sequence). The CDR3 is 14 residues long. V lost 8 bases, J lost 1 base, and 13 bases lay in between. The DNA of the CDR3 is TGTGCCAGCTACAGGGAAGGAGGCACAGATACGCAGTATTTT. Residues: CASYREGGTDTQYF.

V is TRBV5-6 and J is TRBJ1-2; TRBD1 is a possible D gene (6 bases). Germline assignment: CDR1 SGHDT and CDR2 YYEEEE. The CDR3 is 12 residues long. V was clipped by 4 bases and J by 8 bases, with 12 bases between them. DNA for the CDR3: TGTGCCAGCAGCGGTACAGGGTTCGGCTACACCTTC. As protein: CASSGTGFGYTF.

This clone was detected only a few times. The chain combines TRBV2 with TRBJ1-3, with D tentatively TRBD1 (6 bases). V lost 9 bases and J 3 bases, leaving 15 bases between the germline ends. There are 14 residues in the CDR3. From germline, CDR1 is SNHLY and CDR2 FYNNEI. The CDR3: CASTYSGDGNTIYF. CDR3 DNA sequence: TGTGCCAGTACCTACTCAGGGGATGGAAACACCATATATTTT.

This clone was observed a few times. The rearrangement uses TRBV28 and TRBJ2-5; no clear D gene. Per germline, CDR1 MDHEN and CDR2 SYDVKM. V lost 3 bases to trimming and J lost 5 bases, with 4 bases between them. The CDR3 is 11 amino acids. CDR3 in amino acids: CASSFYETQYF. The DNA of the CDR3 is TGTGCCAGCAGTTTCTACGAGACCCAGTACTTC.

This clone showed up just a few times. CDR3 nucleotide sequence: TGTGCCAGTAGTCACCCCGGCGGGTCGGACATTCAGTACTTC. Encoded protein: CASSHPGGSDIQYF. The rearrangement uses TRBV19 and TRBJ2-4; tentative D call: TRBD2 (5 bases). Germline assignment: CDR1 LNHDA and CDR2 SQIVND (reference sequence). The germline V and J ends were trimmed by 5 bases and 8 bases, with 16 bases remaining between them. The CDR3 loop spans 14 amino acids.

The genes are TRBV7-9 and TRBJ2-3, with 11 bases aligning to TRBD1. Germline V gene sequence: CDR1 SEHNR, CDR2 FQNEAQ (reference sequence). The CDR3 extends over 14 amino acids. With 4 bases clipped from V and 5 bases from J, the junction kept 2 bases outside the gene matches. The chain's CDR3 is CASSSGTGGDTQYF. The CDR3 DNA sequence: TGTGCCAGCAGCTCCGGGACAGGGGGAGATACGCAGTATTTT. The full variable domain, rest sourced from reference TRBV7-9 and TRBJ2-3, is DTGVSQNPRHKITKRGQNVTFRCDPISEHNRLYWYRQTLGQGPEFLTYFQNEAQLEKSRLLSDRFSAERPKGSFSTLEIQRTEQGDSAMYLCASSSGTGGDTQYFGPGTRLTVL.

This chain's CDR3 is CASSPGLSGELFF. The CDR3 DNA reads TGTGCCAGCAGCCCGGGGTTAAGCGGGGAGCTGTTTTTT. The chain links TRBV5-4 to TRBJ2-2; D may be TRBD2 (5 bases). Trimming took off 4 bases at V and 7 bases at J, with 11 bases between the two ends. This CDR3 contains 13 residues. Germline-derived CDR1 and CDR2 are SGHNT and YYREEE (reference sequence).